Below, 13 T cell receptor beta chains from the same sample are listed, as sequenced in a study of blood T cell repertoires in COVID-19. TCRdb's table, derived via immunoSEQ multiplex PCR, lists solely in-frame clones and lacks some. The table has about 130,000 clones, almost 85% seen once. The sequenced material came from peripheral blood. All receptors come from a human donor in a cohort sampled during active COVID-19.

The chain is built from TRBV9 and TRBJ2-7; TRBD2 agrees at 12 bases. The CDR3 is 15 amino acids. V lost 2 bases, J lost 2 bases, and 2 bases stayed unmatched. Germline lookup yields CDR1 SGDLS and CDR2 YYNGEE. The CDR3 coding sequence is TGTGCCAGCAGCGTCACTAGCGGGGGGACCTACGAGCAGTACTTC. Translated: CASSVTSGGTYEQYF.

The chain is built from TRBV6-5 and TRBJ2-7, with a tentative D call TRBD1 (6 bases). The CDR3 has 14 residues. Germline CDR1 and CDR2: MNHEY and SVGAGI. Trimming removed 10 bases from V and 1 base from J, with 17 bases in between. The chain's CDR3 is CATRGQGTSYEQYF. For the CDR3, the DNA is TGTGCCACCCGGGGCCAGGGGACGTCCTACGAGCAGTACTTC.

The CDR3 sequence is CASSVSRDNQPQHF. The CDR3 coding sequence is TGCGCCAGCAGTGTCTCCAGGGATAATCAGCCCCAGCATTTT. This rearrangement joins TRBV10-2 to TRBJ1-5; D may be TRBD1 (5 bases). V shed 4 bases and J shed 4 bases, with 11 bases lying between them. The CDR3 covers 14 residues. CDR1 and CDR2 (germline): WSHSY, SAAADI.

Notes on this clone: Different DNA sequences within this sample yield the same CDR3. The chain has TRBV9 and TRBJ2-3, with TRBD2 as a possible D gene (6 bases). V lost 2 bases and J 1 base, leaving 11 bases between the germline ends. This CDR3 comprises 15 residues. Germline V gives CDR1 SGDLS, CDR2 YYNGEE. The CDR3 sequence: CASSVGQRGTDTQYF. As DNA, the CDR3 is TGTGCCAGCAGCGTCGGGCAGCGGGGCACAGATACGCAGTATTTT.

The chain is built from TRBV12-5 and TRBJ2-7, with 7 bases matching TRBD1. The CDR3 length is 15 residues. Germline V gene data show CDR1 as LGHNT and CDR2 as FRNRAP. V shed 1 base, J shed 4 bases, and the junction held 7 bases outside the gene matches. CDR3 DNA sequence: TGTGCTAGTGGTTTGGCTACCGGGACAGCATACGAGCAGTACTTC. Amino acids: CASGLATGTAYEQYF.

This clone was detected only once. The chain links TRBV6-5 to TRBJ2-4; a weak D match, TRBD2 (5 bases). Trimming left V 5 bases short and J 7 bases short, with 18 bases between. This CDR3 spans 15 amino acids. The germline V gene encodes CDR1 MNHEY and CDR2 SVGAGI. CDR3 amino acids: CASSTRREGRNIQYF. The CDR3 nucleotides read TGTGCCAGCAGTACACGTCGAGAGGGTCGGAACATTCAGTACTTC.

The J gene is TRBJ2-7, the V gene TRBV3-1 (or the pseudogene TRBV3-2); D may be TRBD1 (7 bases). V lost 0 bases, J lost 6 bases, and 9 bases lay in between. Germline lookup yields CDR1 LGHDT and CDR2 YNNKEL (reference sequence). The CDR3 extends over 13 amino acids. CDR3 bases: TGTGCCAGCAGCCAAGATCAGGGGGGCGAGCAGTACTTC. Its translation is CASSQDQGGEQYF.

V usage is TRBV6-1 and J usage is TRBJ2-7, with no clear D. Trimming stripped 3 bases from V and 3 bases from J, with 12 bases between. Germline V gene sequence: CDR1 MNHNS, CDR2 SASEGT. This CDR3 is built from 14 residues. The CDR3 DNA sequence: TGTGCCAGCAGTGATTCGATCACAGTCTACGAGCAGTACTTC. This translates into CASSDSITVYEQYF.

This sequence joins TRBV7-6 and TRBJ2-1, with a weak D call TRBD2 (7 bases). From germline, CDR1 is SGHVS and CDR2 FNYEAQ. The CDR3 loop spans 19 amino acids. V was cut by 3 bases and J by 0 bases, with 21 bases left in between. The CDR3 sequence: CASSLGAGAIPSSYNEQFF. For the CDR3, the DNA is TGTGCCAGCAGCTTGGGGGCGGGGGCCATTCCCAGCTCCTACAATGAGCAGTTCTTC.

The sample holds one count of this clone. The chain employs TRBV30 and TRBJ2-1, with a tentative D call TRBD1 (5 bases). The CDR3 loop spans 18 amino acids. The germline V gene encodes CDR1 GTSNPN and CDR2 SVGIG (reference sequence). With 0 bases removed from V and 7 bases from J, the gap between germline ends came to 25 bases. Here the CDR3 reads CAWSVRLWGSPNLNEQFF. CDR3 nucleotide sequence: TGTGCCTGGAGTGTAAGGCTCTGGGGCAGCCCAAACCTTAATGAGCAGTTCTTC.

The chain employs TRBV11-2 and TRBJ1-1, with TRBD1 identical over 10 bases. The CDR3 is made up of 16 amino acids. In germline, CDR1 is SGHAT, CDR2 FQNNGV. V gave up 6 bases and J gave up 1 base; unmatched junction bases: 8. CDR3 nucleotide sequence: TGTGCCAGCAGGAGAAAGGGACAGGGGCCGAACACTGAAGCTTTCTTT. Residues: CASRRKGQGPNTEAFF.

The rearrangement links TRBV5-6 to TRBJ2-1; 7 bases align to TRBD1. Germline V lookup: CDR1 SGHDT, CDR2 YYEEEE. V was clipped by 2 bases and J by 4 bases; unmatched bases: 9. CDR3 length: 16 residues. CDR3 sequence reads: CASSFSDRVLYNEQFF. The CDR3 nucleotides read TGTGCCAGCAGCTTTTCTGACAGGGTTCTTTACAATGAGCAGTTCTTC.

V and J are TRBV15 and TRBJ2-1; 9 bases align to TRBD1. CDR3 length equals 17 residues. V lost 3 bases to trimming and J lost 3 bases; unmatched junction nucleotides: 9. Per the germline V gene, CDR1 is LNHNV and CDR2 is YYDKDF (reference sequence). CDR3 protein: CATSRGGGTGFYNEQFF. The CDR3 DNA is TGTGCCACCAGCAGGGGGGGCGGGACAGGGTTCTACAATGAGCAGTTCTTC.